This T cell receptor (beta chain) was documented in a study of beta chain features in type 1 diabetes. General observations from the study: HLA influence on TCRB rearrangement stayed unresolved here. Type 1 diabetes patients showed a moderate but significant shortening of TCRB CDR3s in all four CD4+ subsets. Naive, central memory and Treg TCRB repertoires seemed to resemble each other more closely in patients than they did in healthy donors.

Since all of the isolated RNA was reverse transcribed, expressed TCRB transcripts were what got sequenced. The average read count of naive, central memory and regulatory T cell samples was some 3.9 million. This table comes from immunoSEQ multiplex PCR, and its TCRdb copy is limited to in-frame clones, with some not included. The table lists around 340,000 clones, approximately 8% of them singletons. To note about this clone: What it recognizes is unknown.

This TCR was recovered from a woman between 18 and 30 years old in good health. Sequencing was carried out using central memory CD4+ T cells from blood.

The CDR3 spells CASKKLNTEAFF. The CDR3 DNA follows: TGTGCCAGCAAAAAGCTGAACACTGAAGCTTTCTTT. The rearrangement links TRBV28 to TRBJ1-1; D is unresolved. V lost 7 bases, J lost 0 bases, and 6 bases lay in between. From germline, CDR1 is MDHEN and CDR2 SYDVKM. The CDR3 sequence is 12 residues long.